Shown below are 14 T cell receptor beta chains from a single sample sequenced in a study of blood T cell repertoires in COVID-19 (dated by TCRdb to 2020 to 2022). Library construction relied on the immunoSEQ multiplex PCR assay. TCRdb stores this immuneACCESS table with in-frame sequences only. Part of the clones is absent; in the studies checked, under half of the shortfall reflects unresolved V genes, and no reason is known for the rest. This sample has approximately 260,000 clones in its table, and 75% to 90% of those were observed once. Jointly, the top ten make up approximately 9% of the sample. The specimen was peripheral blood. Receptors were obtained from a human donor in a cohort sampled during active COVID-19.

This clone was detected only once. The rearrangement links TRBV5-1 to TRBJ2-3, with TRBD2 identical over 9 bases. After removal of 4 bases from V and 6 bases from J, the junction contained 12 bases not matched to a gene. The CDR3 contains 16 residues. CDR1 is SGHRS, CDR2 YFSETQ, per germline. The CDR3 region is CASSPELGGGADTQYF. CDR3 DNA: TGCGCCAGCAGCCCCGAGCTTGGCGGGGGGGCTGATACGCAGTATTTT.

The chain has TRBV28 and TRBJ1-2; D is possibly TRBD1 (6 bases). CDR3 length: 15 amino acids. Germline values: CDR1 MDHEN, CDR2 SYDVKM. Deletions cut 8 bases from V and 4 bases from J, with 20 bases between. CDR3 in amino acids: CASHSWTAAIYGYTF. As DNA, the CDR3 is TGTGCCAGCCACTCTTGGACAGCGGCGATCTATGGCTACACCTTC.

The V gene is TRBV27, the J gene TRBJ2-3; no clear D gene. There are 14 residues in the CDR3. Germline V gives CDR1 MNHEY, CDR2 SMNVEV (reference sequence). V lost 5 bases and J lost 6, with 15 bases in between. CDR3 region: CASSPFPRFDTQYF. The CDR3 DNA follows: TGTGCCAGCAGTCCCTTCCCCCGGTTTGATACGCAGTATTTT.

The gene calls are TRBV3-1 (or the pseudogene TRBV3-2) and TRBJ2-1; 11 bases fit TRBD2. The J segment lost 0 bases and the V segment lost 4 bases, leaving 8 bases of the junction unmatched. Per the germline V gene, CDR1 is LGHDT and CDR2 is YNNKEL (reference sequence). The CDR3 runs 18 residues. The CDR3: CASSPLLTSGISYNEQFF. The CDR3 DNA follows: TGTGCCAGCAGCCCTCTATTGACTAGCGGGATCTCCTACAATGAGCAGTTCTTC.

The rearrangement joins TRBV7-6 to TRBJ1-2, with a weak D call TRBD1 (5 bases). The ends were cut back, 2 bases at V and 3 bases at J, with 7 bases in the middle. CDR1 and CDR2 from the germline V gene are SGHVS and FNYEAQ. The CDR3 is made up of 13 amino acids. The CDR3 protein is CASSLQGDYGYTF. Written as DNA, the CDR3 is TGTGCCAGCAGCTTACAGGGTGACTATGGCTACACCTTC.

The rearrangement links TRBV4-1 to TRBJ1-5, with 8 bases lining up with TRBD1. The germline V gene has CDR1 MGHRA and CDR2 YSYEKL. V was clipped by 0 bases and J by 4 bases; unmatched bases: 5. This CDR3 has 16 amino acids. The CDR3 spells CASSQEGQAGNQPQHF. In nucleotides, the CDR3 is TGCGCCAGCAGCCAAGAGGGACAGGCGGGAAATCAGCCCCAGCATTTT.

The CDR3 reads CASSSAGQGNSPLHF. CDR3 nucleotide sequence: TGTGCCAGCAGCTCGGCCGGACAGGGGAATTCACCCCTCCACTTT. The chain uses TRBV5-4 and TRBJ1-6; 9 bases are a match to TRBD1. Germline values: CDR1 SGHNT, CDR2 YYREEE (reference sequence). This CDR3 has 15 residues. With V trimmed by 3 bases and J by 7 bases, 5 bases remained unmatched.

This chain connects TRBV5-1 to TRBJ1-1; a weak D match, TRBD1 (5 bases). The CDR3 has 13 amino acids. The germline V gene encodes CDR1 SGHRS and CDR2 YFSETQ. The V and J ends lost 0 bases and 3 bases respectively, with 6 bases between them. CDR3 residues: CASSLVGDTEAFF. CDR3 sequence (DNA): TGCGCCAGCAGCTTGGTAGGGGACACTGAAGCTTTCTTT.

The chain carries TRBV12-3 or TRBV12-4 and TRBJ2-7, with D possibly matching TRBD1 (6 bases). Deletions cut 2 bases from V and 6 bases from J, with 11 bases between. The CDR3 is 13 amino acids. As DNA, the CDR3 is TGTGCCAGCAGTTTACGTGACAGGCGCGAGCAGTACTTC. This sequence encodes CASSLRDRREQYF.

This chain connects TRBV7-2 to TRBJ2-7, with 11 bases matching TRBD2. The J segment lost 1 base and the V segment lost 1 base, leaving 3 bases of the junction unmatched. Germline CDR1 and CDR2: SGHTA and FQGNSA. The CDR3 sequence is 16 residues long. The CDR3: CASSLVLAGASYEQYF. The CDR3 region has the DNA TGTGCCAGCAGCTTAGTACTAGCGGGGGCATCCTACGAGCAGTACTTC.

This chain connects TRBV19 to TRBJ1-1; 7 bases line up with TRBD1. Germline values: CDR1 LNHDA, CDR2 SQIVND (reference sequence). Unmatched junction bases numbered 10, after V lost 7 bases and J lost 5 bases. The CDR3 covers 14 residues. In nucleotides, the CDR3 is TGTGCCAGTACCAGGAGACAGGGCACAACTGAAGCTTTCTTT. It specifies CASTRRQGTTEAFF.

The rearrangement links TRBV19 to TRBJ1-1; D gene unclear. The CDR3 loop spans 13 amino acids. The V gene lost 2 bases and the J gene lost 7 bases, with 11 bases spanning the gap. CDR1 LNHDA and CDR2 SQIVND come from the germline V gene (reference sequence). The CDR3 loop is CASSIFGGIEAFF. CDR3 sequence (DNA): TGTGCCAGTAGTATATTTGGAGGTATTGAAGCTTTCTTT.

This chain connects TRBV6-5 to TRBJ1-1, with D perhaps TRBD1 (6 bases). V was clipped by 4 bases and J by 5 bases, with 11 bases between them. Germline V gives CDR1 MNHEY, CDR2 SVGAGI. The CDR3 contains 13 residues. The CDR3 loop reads CASSSTTGTEAFF. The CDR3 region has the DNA TGTGCCAGCAGTTCAACAACAGGGACTGAAGCTTTCTTT.

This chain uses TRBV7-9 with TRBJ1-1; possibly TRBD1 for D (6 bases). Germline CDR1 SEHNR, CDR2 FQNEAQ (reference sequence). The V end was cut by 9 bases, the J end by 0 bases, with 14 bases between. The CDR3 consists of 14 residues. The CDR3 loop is CASLLGGVNTEAFF. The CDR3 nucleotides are TGTGCCAGTCTGTTAGGGGGGGTGAACACTGAAGCTTTCTTT.